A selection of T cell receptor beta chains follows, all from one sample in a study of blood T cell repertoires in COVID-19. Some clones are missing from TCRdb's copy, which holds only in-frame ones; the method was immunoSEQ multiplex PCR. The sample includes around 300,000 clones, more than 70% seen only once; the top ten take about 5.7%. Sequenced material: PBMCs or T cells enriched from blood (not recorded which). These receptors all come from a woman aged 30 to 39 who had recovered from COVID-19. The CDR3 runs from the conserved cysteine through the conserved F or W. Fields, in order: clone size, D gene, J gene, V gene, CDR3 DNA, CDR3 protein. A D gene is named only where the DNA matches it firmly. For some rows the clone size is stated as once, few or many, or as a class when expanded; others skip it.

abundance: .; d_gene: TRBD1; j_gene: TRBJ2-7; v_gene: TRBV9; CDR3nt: TGTGCCAGCAGCCCGGGACAGATTTCCTACGAGCAGTACTTC; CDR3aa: CASSPGQISYEQYF
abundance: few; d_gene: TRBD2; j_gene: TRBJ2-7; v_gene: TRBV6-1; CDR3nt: TGTGCCAGCAGTGAATATTTGGAACTAGCGGCCGAGCAGTACTTC; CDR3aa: CASSEYLELAAEQYF
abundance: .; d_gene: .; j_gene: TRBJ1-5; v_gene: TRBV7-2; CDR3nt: TGTGCCAGCAGACTGAGGGAAGGGCAGCCCCAGCATTTT; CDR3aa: CASRLREGQPQHF
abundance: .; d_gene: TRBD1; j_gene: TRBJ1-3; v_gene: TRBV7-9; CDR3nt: TGTGCCAGCAGCCCCACGGGACAGGGCAGCACCATATATTTT; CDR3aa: CASSPTGQGSTIYF
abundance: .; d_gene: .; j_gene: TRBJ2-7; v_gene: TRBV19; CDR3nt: TGTGCCAGTAGTACAAGGGGCGGCAGTTACTACGAGCAGTACTTC; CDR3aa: CASSTRGGSYYEQYF
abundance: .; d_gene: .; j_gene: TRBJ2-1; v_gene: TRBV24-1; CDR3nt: TGTGCCACCAGTGTTGGGGGGTTTAATGAGCAGTTCTTC; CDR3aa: CATSVGGFNEQFF
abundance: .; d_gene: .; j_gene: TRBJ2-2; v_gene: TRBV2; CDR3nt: TGTGCCAGCAGTGTCGAGGCGGGCGGGGAGCTGTTTTTT; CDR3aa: CASSVEAGGELFF
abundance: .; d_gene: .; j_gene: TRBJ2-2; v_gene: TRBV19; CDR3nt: TGTGCCAGTAACTTCGGGACCGGGGAGCTGTTTTTT; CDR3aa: CASNFGTGELFF
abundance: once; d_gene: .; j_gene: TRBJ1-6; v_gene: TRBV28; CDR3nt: TGTGCCAGCAGTTTATTTCTTTCCCCCTATAATTCACCCCTCCACTTT; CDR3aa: CASSLFLSPYNSPLHF
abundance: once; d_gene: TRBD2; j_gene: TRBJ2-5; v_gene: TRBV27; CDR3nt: TGTGCCAGCAGTCAACTAGCGGGGGGGCCGCGAGAGACCCAGTACTTC; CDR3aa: CASSQLAGGPRETQYF
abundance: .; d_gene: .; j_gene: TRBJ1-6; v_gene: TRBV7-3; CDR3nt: TGTGCCAGCAGCTTAGGGGGCAGCTATAATTCACCCCTCCACTTT; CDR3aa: CASSLGGSYNSPLHF
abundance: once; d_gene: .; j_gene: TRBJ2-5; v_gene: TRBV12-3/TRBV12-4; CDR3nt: TGTGCCAGCAGTTTTGTACAACAAGAGACCCAGTACTTC; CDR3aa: CASSFVQQETQYF
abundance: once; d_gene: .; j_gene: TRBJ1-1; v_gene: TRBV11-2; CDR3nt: TGTGCCAGCAGCAACTTCAACCATGTCCTGAACACTGAAGCTTTCTTT; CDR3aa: CASSNFNHVLNTEAFF
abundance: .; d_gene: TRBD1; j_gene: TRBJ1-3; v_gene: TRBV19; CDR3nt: TGTGCCAGTAGCGAACAGGGGTTAACTGGAAACACCATATATTTT; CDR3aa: CASSEQGLTGNTIYF
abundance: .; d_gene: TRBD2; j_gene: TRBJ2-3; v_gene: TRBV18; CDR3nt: TGTGCCAGCTCCCCCCGGACTAGCGGGGGGGCGAGCACAGATACGCAGTATTTT; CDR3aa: CASSPRTSGGASTDTQYF
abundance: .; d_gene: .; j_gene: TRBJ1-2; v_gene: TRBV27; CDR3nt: TGTGCCAGCAGTTTGAGTCTTGACAGCGACTATGGCTACACCTTC; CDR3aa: CASSLSLDSDYGYTF
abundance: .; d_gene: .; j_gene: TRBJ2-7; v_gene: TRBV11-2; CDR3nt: TGTGCCAGCAGCTTAGTATCAGGGGGGAGGGAGCAGTACTTC; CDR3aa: CASSLVSGGREQYF
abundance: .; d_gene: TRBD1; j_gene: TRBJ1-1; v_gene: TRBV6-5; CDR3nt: TGTGCCAGCAGTCTCGGCCCAGGGGGGTTCACTGAAGCTTTCTTT; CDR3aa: CASSLGPGGFTEAFF
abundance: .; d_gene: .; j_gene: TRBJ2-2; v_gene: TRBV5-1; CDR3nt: TGCGCCAGCAGCCCCTTCATTCGAGCCGGGGAGCTGTTTTTT; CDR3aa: CASSPFIRAGELFF
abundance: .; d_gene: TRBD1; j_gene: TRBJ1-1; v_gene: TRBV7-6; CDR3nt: TGTGCCAGCAGCTCTTGGGTAGGGACAGTGAACACTGAAGCTTTCTTT; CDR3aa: CASSSWVGTVNTEAFF
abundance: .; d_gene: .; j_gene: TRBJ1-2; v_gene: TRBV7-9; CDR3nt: TGTGCCAGCAGCCGTCGACAGGAACCCTATGGCTACACCTTC; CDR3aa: CASSRRQEPYGYTF
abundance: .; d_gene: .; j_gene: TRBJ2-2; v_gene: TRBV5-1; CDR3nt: TGCGCCAGCAGCTTTACCCCGGGTTACACCGGGGAGCTGTTTTTT; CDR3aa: CASSFTPGYTGELFF
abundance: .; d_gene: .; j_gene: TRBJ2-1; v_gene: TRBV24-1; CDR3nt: TGTGCCACCAGTGATTTACGGGACGGGGGTGAGCAGTTCTTC; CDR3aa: CATSDLRDGGEQFF
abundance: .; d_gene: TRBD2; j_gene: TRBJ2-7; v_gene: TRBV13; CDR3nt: TGTGCCAGCAGCTTAGCCGGCGGGGGGGCCTACGAGCAGTACTTC; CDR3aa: CASSLAGGGAYEQYF
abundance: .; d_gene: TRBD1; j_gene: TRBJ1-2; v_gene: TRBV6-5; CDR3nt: TGTGCCAGCAGGGCGAAAACACAGGGGGCGTGGGGCTACACCTTC; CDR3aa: CASRAKTQGAWGYTF
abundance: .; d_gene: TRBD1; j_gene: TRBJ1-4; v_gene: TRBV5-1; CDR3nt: TGCGCCAGCAGCTCGCCCGGGACAGGGGATGAAAAACTGTTTTTT; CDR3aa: CASSSPGTGDEKLFF
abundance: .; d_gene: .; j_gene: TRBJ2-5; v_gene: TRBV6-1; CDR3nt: TGTGCCAGCAGTGCCTTCGGGTCTTTTGCCGGGGAGACCCAGTACTTC; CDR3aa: CASSAFGSFAGETQYF
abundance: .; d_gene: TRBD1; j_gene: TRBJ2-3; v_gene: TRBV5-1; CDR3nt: TGCGCCAGCAGCTCCGGACAGGGGGCGGATACGCAGTATTTT; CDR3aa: CASSSGQGADTQYF
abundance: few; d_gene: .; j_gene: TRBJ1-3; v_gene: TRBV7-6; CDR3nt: TGTGCCAGCAGCCGATCAACAGGGCCCGGAAACACCATATATTTT; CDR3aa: CASSRSTGPGNTIYF
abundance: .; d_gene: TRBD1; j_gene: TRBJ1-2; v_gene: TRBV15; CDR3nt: TGTGCCACCAGCAGAGAGACAGGGAAGGCGAGCGGCTACACCTTC; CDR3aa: CATSRETGKASGYTF
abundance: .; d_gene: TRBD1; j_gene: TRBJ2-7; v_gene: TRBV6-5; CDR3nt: TGTGCCAGCAGTTACTCCCGACAGGGGGCTTTGCACGAGCAGTACTTC; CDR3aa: CASSYSRQGALHEQYF